The source of this TCR beta chain is a study of CD8 T cells in Susac syndrome. With random hexamers, reverse transcription was performed on about 0.5 to 1 ug of RNA. Amplification of the TCR beta CDR3 was carried out by immunoSEQ multiplex PCR, which spanned a total of 54 Vbeta and 13 Jbeta segments. TCRdb redid the calling of the immunoSEQ multiplex PCR reads with MiXCR, one entry per CDR3 protein. The table includes 120,000 to 150,000 distinct CDR3 sequences, approximately 94% detected once. Worth noting for this clonotype: Its antigen is currently unknown.

Overall study results and limits: By the study's own acknowledgment, its TCR sequencing and HLA analysis included relatively few individuals.

V lost 0 bases and J 4 bases, leaving 10 bases between the germline ends. The length of the CDR3 is 13 residues. Germline V lookup: CDR1 DFQATT, CDR2 SNEGSKA (reference sequence). Controls were healthy donors (matched for age and sex). TEMRA cells underwent FACS enrichment and CD8+ and CD4+ T cells underwent negative isolation. Sequencing used CD4+ T cells from PBMCs. This receptor was obtained from a human donor in good health. This sequence joins TRBV20-1 and TRBJ2-7, with a tentative D call TRBD1 (6 bases). The CDR3 sequence is CSAREGGRYEQYF. The CDR3 DNA sequence: TGCAGTGCTAGAGAAGGGGGAAGATACGAGCAGTACTTC.